This entry concerns a single TCR beta chain. Its antigen target is currently unknown. No quality values exist for individual bases; no much larger clone is one base distant. The source of the sample is a study of control samples from healthy donors and cancer patients (dated by TCRdb to 2018 to 2020). Library preparation employed the immunoSEQ multiplex PCR assay. Not all clones reach the TCRdb copy of this immuneACCESS table, which keeps in-frame sequences only. Checked studies attribute under half of the gap to unresolved V genes and leave the rest unexplained. Present in this sample are about 190,000 clones, about 90% of which were seen just once. The ten most abundant clones make up around 1.9% of the sample. The CDR3 runs 12 residues from the cysteine to the phenylalanine. Here the CDR3 DNA is all that survives: 36 bases in frame from base 1. The germline ends are 13 bases apart after V is trimmed by 7 bases and J by 7 bases.

This clonotype was obtained from a man aged 25 to 45 in good health. Sequenced material: blood. The chain is encoded by TRBV12-3 or TRBV12-4 joined to TRBJ1-2; confidence is insufficient to name the D gene. The nucleotides read TGTGCCAGCAAGATAGGGAGAGGTGGCTACACCTTC. This gives the protein CASKIGRGGYTF.